This TCR beta chain derives from a study of blood T cell repertoires in COVID-19. Study-wide context: PBMCs, B-cell-depleted T cells, or T cells were the source of the cDNA or gDNA that made up the material.

TCRdb's copy holds only in-frame clones and misses some; the assay was immunoSEQ multiplex PCR. This repertoire shows about 120,000 clones, around 89% found once; its top ten account for about 3.8%. Sequencing was performed on peripheral blood. The TCR was taken from a woman in her fifties or sixties with COVID-19, enrolled during active disease.

This chain's CDR3 is CASSQDASGYSYNEQFF. The DNA for the CDR3 is TGCGCCAGCAGCCAAGATGCTAGCGGGTACTCCTACAATGAGCAGTTCTTC. V and J are TRBV4-3 and TRBJ2-1, with 8 bases fitting TRBD2. The germline CDR1 and CDR2 sequences are LGHNA and YSLEER. V trimming: 0 bases; J trimming: 0 bases; junction bases outside the gene matches: 4. The CDR3 sequence is 17 residues long.